This is a list of T cell receptor beta chains from one sample in a study of blood T cell repertoires in COVID-19. Clones were sequenced by immunoSEQ multiplex PCR, and TCRdb holds only the in-frame ones, with some missing. The table includes approximately 470,000 clones, over 75% detected once. Sequences were obtained from peripheral blood. The receptors shown here come from a human donor in a cohort sampled during active COVID-19. The CDR3 runs from the conserved cysteine through the conserved F or W. A D gene is named only where the DNA matches it firmly. Rows may omit the clone size; those that give it use once, few, many or a size class.

size	V	length	J	D	CDR3	DNA
NA	TRBV27	14	TRBJ2-7	NA	CASSPRTGVREQYF	TGTGCCAGCAGTCCCCGGACCGGGGTTCGAGAGCAGTACTTC
once	TRBV6-1	16	TRBJ2-3	NA	CASSEEVAASTDTQYF	TGTGCCAGCAGTGAAGAGGTAGCGGCCAGCACAGATACGCAGTATTTT
NA	TRBV5-5	15	TRBJ2-4	TRBD1	CASSWREGGAYIQYF	TGTGCCAGCAGCTGGCGTGAAGGGGGCGCATACATTCAGTACTTC
NA	TRBV28	15	TRBJ2-7	TRBD1	CASSPDRDSSYEQYF	TGTGCCAGCAGCCCGGACAGGGACAGCTCCTACGAGCAGTACTTC
NA	TRBV2	16	TRBJ1-5	TRBD1	CASSSDRGLGNQPQHF	TGTGCCAGCAGTTCAGACAGGGGTCTTGGCAATCAGCCCCAGCATTTT
NA	TRBV30	13	TRBJ1-1	NA	CAWSVDGGTEAFF	TGTGCCTGGAGTGTAGATGGGGGGACTGAAGCTTTCTTT
NA	TRBV7-2	17	TRBJ2-1	TRBD2	CASSFAGVAGLMNEQFF	TGTGCCAGCAGCTTCGCCGGTGTAGCGGGATTAATGAATGAGCAGTTCTTC
NA	TRBV25-1	15	TRBJ2-1	NA	CASSEYGALHNEQFF	TGTGCCAGCAGTGAATACGGAGCTCTTCACAATGAGCAGTTCTTC
NA	TRBV18	12	TRBJ2-5	NA	CASSPRQETQYF	TGTGCCAGCTCACCCCGGCAAGAGACCCAGTACTTC
NA	TRBV19	16	TRBJ1-2	TRBD1	CASSHQGTGRAYGYTF	TGTGCCAGTAGTCACCAAGGGACAGGGAGAGCCTATGGCTACACCTTC
NA	TRBV18	15	TRBJ2-2	NA	CASSLQGTNTGELFF	TGTGCCAGCTCACTACAGGGGACTAACACCGGGGAGCTGTTTTTT
NA	TRBV30	14	TRBJ1-6	NA	CAWSREQMNSPLHF	TGTGCCTGGAGTCGAGAACAGATGAATTCACCCCTCCACTTT